These T cell receptor beta chains were read from a single sample in a study of control samples from healthy donors and cancer patients. The data were produced by immunoSEQ multiplex PCR, yet TCRdb's version contains in-frame clones alone and is incomplete. In the table there are 65,000 to 100,000 clones, 80% to 90% of which are singletons. The sequencing sample was made of blood. The receptors shown here come from a middle-aged man in good health. Each CDR3 is given with its conserved first and last residue. D genes are given only for firm matches. A row's size may be missing; if present it is once, few, many or a size class.

V	J	size	D	CDR3	DNA
TRBV14	TRBJ2-5	.	TRBD2	CASSQLAGDSETQYF	TGTGCCAGCAGCCAGTTAGCGGGGGATTCGGAGACCCAGTACTTC
TRBV19	TRBJ1-5	.	.	CASIMSLSNQPQHF	TGTGCCAGTATCATGAGTCTTAGCAATCAGCCCCAGCATTTT
TRBV29-1	TRBJ2-1	.	TRBD1	CSAQIQGARNEQFF	TGCAGCGCTCAGATACAGGGGGCTCGAAATGAGCAGTTCTTC
TRBV12-3/TRBV12-4	TRBJ1-2	.	.	CASSFVLVGGYTF	TGTGCCAGCAGTTTTGTTCTGGTGGGTGGCTACACCTTC
TRBV9	TRBJ1-1	.	.	CASSPGDRLTNTEAFF	TGTGCCAGCAGCCCTGGGGACCGGTTAACGAACACTGAAGCTTTCTTT
TRBV5-1	TRBJ2-7	.	TRBD2	CASSLGLAGSYEQYF	TGCGCCAGCAGCTTGGGGCTAGCGGGTTCCTACGAGCAGTACTTC
TRBV19	TRBJ1-5	.	TRBD1	CASRGGSGNQPQHF	TGTGCCAGTAGAGGGGGCTCTGGCAATCAGCCCCAGCATTTT
TRBV11-3	TRBJ1-4	.	.	CASSSSRQGNEKLFF	TGTGCCAGCAGCTCGTCGAGGCAGGGGAATGAAAAACTGTTTTTT
TRBV4-1	TRBJ1-2	.	.	CASSQDTGAQGYGYTF	TGCGCCAGCAGCCAAGATACGGGGGCGCAGGGCTATGGCTACACCTTC
TRBV7-2	TRBJ2-1	.	.	CASSTGPLGGEQFF	TGTGCCAGCAGCACTGGGCCACTGGGCGGTGAGCAGTTCTTC
TRBV7-3	TRBJ1-2	.	TRBD1	CASSLTGQGNYGYTF	TGTGCCAGCAGCTTAACGGGACAGGGCAACTATGGCTACACCTTC
TRBV3-1/TRBV3-2	TRBJ1-2	.	TRBD1	CASAGQGAHGYTF	TGTGCCAGCGCGGGACAGGGGGCGCACGGCTACACCTTC
TRBV5-1	TRBJ2-3	.	TRBD2	CASSFGLAGSTDTQYF	TGCGCCAGCAGCTTCGGACTAGCGGGGAGCACAGATACGCAGTATTTT
TRBV30	TRBJ1-2	.	.	CAWSVRKYGYTF	TGTGCCTGGAGTGTACGAAAATATGGCTACACCTTC
TRBV4-1	TRBJ2-4	few	TRBD1	CASSQDVTGSLAKNIQYF	TGCGCCAGCAGCCAAGACGTGACAGGGAGTCTGGCCAAAAACATTCAGTACTTC
TRBV4-3	TRBJ1-3	.	.	CASSQEISGNTIYF	TGCGCCAGCAGCCAAGAAATCTCTGGAAACACCATATATTTT
TRBV9	TRBJ1-3	.	.	CASSARRGDTIYF	TGTGCCAGCAGCGCTAGGCGGGGCGACACCATATATTTT
TRBV29-1	TRBJ2-1	once	.	CSVEGGHRVLSNEQFF	TGCAGCGTTGAGGGGGGCCACAGGGTACTCAGCAATGAGCAGTTCTTC
TRBV9	TRBJ2-1	.	TRBD1	CASSAEQGTARDEQFF	TGTGCCAGCAGCGCAGAACAGGGGACGGCACGGGATGAGCAGTTCTTC
TRBV27	TRBJ2-1	.	TRBD2	CASSGGSGKSRTNEQFF	TGTGCCAGCAGCGGTGGTAGCGGGAAAAGTAGAACCAATGAGCAGTTCTTC
TRBV28	TRBJ1-1	.	TRBD1	CASSLAPGQLNTEAFF	TGTGCCAGCAGTTTGGCTCCGGGACAGTTGAACACTGAAGCTTTCTTT
TRBV3-1/TRBV3-2	TRBJ1-2	.	.	CASSMQGGGYTF	TGTGCCAGCAGCATGCAGGGAGGCGGCTACACCTTC
TRBV7-8	TRBJ2-1	.	TRBD2	CASSHGRLAPPNEQFF	TGTGCCAGCAGCCACGGGAGACTAGCACCCCCCAATGAGCAGTTCTTC
TRBV23-1	TRBJ2-1	.	.	CASSPNRSLVNNEQFF	TGCGCCAGCAGTCCCAATCGTAGTTTAGTTAACAATGAGCAGTTCTTC
TRBV21-1	TRBJ1-2	.	.	CASSPFKGPHYGYTF	TGTGCCAGCAGCCCTTTTAAGGGGCCACACTATGGCTACACCTTC
TRBV5-1	TRBJ1-1	.	.	CASSQGINTEAFF	TGCGCCAGCAGCCAGGGGATCAACACTGAAGCTTTCTTT
TRBV24-1	TRBJ2-1	once	TRBD1	CATSDPLTGDNEQFF	TGTGCCACCAGTGATCCCCTGACAGGGGACAATGAGCAGTTCTTC
TRBV28	TRBJ1-2	.	.	CASRPEWGFGGYTF	TGTGCCAGCAGGCCCGAATGGGGGTTTGGTGGCTACACCTTC
TRBV18	TRBJ1-2	.	.	CASSLDSNYGYTF	TGTGCCAGCTCACTTGACAGTAACTATGGCTACACCTTC
TRBV5-4	TRBJ1-1	.	.	CASSFRTEAFF	TGTGCCAGCAGCTTTAGGACTGAAGCTTTCTTT
TRBV5-8	TRBJ1-6	once	.	CASSYLPGPNSPLHF	TGTGCCAGCAGTTACCTACCGGGACCTAATTCACCCCTCCACTTT
TRBV5-5	TRBJ2-7	.	TRBD2	CASSLGLAGSYEQYF	TGTGCCAGCAGCTTGGGACTAGCGGGATCCTACGAGCAGTACTTC
TRBV6-5	TRBJ1-3	.	.	CASRRAFSGNTIYF	TGTGCCAGCAGAAGGGCATTCTCTGGAAACACCATATATTTT
TRBV20-1	TRBJ1-1	.	.	CSASLQGLNTEAFF	TGCAGTGCTAGTTTGCAGGGGTTGAACACTGAAGCTTTCTTT
TRBV19	TRBJ2-7	.	TRBD1	CASSIAVTGVYEQYF	TGTGCCAGTAGTATAGCGGTGACAGGGGTCTACGAGCAGTACTTC
TRBV20-1	TRBJ2-7	.	.	CSASPGATYEQYF	TGCAGTGCTAGTCCGGGAGCGACCTACGAGCAGTACTTC
TRBV29-1	TRBJ2-1	.	.	CSVEDQPARGDEQFF	TGCAGCGTTGAAGATCAGCCCGCCAGGGGCGATGAGCAGTTCTTC
TRBV6-5	TRBJ2-1	once	TRBD2	CASSYRGGRYNEQFF	TGTGCCAGCAGTTACCGGGGGGGAAGGTACAATGAGCAGTTCTTC
TRBV6-5	TRBJ1-5	few	.	CASSYKGYQPQHF	TGTGCCAGCAGTTACAAAGGGTATCAGCCCCAGCATTTT
TRBV5-4	TRBJ2-3	.	TRBD1	CASSHDRGVDTQYF	TGTGCCAGCAGCCACGACAGGGGAGTAGATACGCAGTATTTT
TRBV5-4	TRBJ1-3	.	.	CASSLAQEGGNTIYF	TGTGCCAGCAGCTTGGCCCAGGAGGGAGGAAACACCATATATTTT
TRBV28	TRBJ2-3	.	.	CASSFWAGGEDTQYF	TGTGCCAGCAGTTTTTGGGCCGGGGGCGAAGATACGCAGTATTTT
TRBV29-1	TRBJ1-4	.	.	CSVTEGVATNEKLFF	TGCAGCGTAACGGAAGGAGTTGCAACTAATGAAAAACTGTTTTTT
TRBV7-2	TRBJ2-1	once	TRBD2	CASSQVGRGIYNEQFF	TGTGCCAGCAGCCAGGTCGGGCGGGGGATCTACAATGAGCAGTTCTTC
TRBV7-9	TRBJ2-2	.	TRBD1	CASSSRGTGELFF	TGTGCCAGCAGCTCCAGGGGGACCGGGGAGCTGTTTTTT
TRBV2	TRBJ1-6	.	.	CATSHQSSGSGGSPLHF	TGTGCCACCTCACACCAATCCTCCGGTTCGGGGGGTTCACCCCTCCACTTT